These 21 T cell receptor beta chains were sequenced from one sample in a study of T cell responses to AZD1222 COVID-19 vaccine. Some clones are missing from TCRdb's copy, which holds only in-frame ones; the method was immunoSEQ multiplex PCR. The sample lists 150,000 to 200,000 clones, more than 75% occurring once. The sample was peripheral blood, taken 28 days after the second AZD1222 dose. The receptor source for this set is an adult who received the AZD1222 COVID-19 vaccine.

The V gene is TRBV6-5, the J gene TRBJ1-5; D might be TRBD1 (5 bases). From germline, CDR1 is MNHEY and CDR2 SVGAGI. The CDR3 loop spans 13 amino acids. Trimming stripped 7 bases from V and 7 bases from J, with 14 bases between. CDR3: CASIAGLGQPQHF. Written as DNA, the CDR3 is TGTGCCAGCATCGCAGGGTTGGGGCAGCCCCAGCATTTT.

V gene TRBV4-2 combines with J gene TRBJ2-1; 10 bases agree with TRBD2. The germline gives CDR1 LGHNA, CDR2 YNFKEQ. The CDR3 totals 17 residues. The J segment lost 7 bases and the V segment lost 0 bases, leaving 9 bases of the junction unmatched. CDR3 region: CASSQEVGGLAWNEQFF. In DNA form, the CDR3 reads TGTGCCAGCAGCCAAGAAGTAGGGGGACTAGCGTGGAATGAGCAGTTCTTC.

The J gene is TRBJ2-3, the V gene TRBV5-1, with D maybe TRBD2 (6 bases). The V and J ends lost 5 bases and 0 bases respectively, with 10 bases between them. The CDR3 runs 14 residues. The germline gives CDR1 SGHRS, CDR2 YFSETQ. Here the CDR3 reads CASRGGTSTDTQYF. DNA of the CDR3: TGCGCCAGCAGGGGCGGGACGAGCACAGATACGCAGTATTTT.

The chain joins TRBV7-8 to TRBJ1-5; D is unclear. The CDR3 is made up of 13 amino acids. Germline CDR1 and CDR2: SGHVS and FQNEAQ. Trimming took off 0 bases at V and 3 bases at J, with 3 bases between the two ends. CDR3 sequence reads: CASSLANNQPQHF. CDR3 coding DNA: TGTGCCAGCAGCTTAGCCAACAATCAGCCCCAGCATTTT.

V and J are TRBV2 and TRBJ2-5, with a weak D call TRBD2 (5 bases). The CDR3 covers 13 residues. Germline V lookup: CDR1 SNHLY, CDR2 FYNNEI. V gave up 3 bases and J gave up 7 bases, with 12 bases separating them. The CDR3 reads CASSEVILATQYF. CDR3 nucleotide sequence: TGTGCCAGCAGTGAGGTGATCCTAGCGACCCAGTACTTC. Complete variable domain (other parts from reference TRBV2 and TRBJ2-5): EPEVTQTPSHQVTQMGQEVILRCVPISNHLYFYWYRQILGQKVEFLVSFYNNEISEKSEIFDDQFSVERPDGSNFTLKIRSTKLEDSAMYFCASSEVILATQYFGPGTRLLVL.

A single count supports this clone. The chain employs TRBV6-5 and TRBJ2-7; TRBD1 matches 7 bases. With 0 bases clipped from V and 2 bases from J, the junction kept 7 bases outside the gene matches. Germline V gene sequence: CDR1 MNHEY, CDR2 SVGAGI. This CDR3 has 16 amino acids. The CDR3 loop reads CASSYSESGGTYEQYF. In nucleotides, the CDR3 is TGTGCCAGCAGTTACTCGGAGTCAGGGGGAACCTACGAGCAGTACTTC.

This clone was seen once. The J gene is TRBJ2-1, the V gene TRBV5-5; D possibly uses TRBD1 or TRBD2 (6 bases each). CDR3 size: 16 residues. Germline CDR1 and CDR2: SGHKS and YYEKEE (reference sequence). The V and J ends lost 1 base and 10 bases respectively, with 21 bases between them. As DNA, the CDR3 is TGTGCCAGCAGCTTGTCTTCGGACTACCCTCAGGGGGAGCAGTTCTTC. Amino acids: CASSLSSDYPQGEQFF. Looking up the rest from reference TRBV5-5 and TRBJ2-1 gives the full variable domain: DAGVTQSPTHLIKTRGQQVTLRCSPISGHKSVSWYQQVLGQGPQFIFQYYEKEERGRGNFPDRFSARQFPNYSSELNVNALLLGDSALYLCASSLSSDYPQGEQFFGPGTRLTVL.

The J gene is TRBJ1-3, the V gene TRBV6-1; D is undetermined. The V gene lost 3 bases and the J gene lost 0 bases, with 6 bases spanning the gap. This CDR3 has 14 residues. The germline V gene encodes CDR1 MNHNS and CDR2 SASEGT. The CDR3: CASSERTSGNTIYF. The CDR3 DNA follows: TGTGCCAGCAGTGAGAGGACCTCTGGAAACACCATATATTTT.

This clone was detected once. The chain carries TRBV5-6 and TRBJ1-5; 7 bases agree with TRBD1. V was pared by 1 base and J by 2 bases, with 3 bases of the junction left unmatched. The germline gives CDR1 SGHDT, CDR2 YYEEEE. This CDR3 has 15 residues. The CDR3 nucleotides read TGTGCCAGCAGCTTGAACGACAGGGGCAATCAGCCCCAGCATTTT. It yields the protein CASSLNDRGNQPQHF.

This clone was found once. The J gene is TRBJ2-5, the V gene TRBV5-1; 9 bases map to TRBD2. Germline V gene data show CDR1 as SGHRS and CDR2 as YFSETQ. The CDR3 runs to 15 residues. Trimming at V came to 0 bases and at J to 1 base, leaving 1 base not matched to a gene. The CDR3 loop reads CASSLGSGSQETQYF. The CDR3, as DNA: TGCGCCAGCAGCTTGGGTAGCGGGAGCCAAGAGACCCAGTACTTC.

This clone was seen a few times. V is TRBV7-2 and J is TRBJ2-2, with D perhaps being TRBD1 or TRBD2 (6 bases each). V was shortened by 1 base and J by 9 bases, with 15 bases between the two germline ends. The germline CDR1 and CDR2 sequences are SGHTA and FQGNSA. The CDR3 has 15 amino acids. The CDR3 sequence: CASSLGSGGGWELFF. The CDR3 DNA reads as TGTGCCAGCAGCTTAGGGAGCGGAGGGGGGTGGGAGCTGTTTTTT.

This chain links TRBV19 with TRBJ1-5; D not certain. Deletions cut 4 bases from V and 7 bases from J, with 17 bases between. Germline CDR1 is LNHDA and CDR2 is SQIVND (reference sequence). There are 15 residues in the CDR3. The CDR3 DNA is TGTGCCAGTAGTAACCTGGGCGGGCCGGGACAGCCCCAGCATTTT. Translation gives CASSNLGGPGQPQHF.

The chain carries TRBV21-1 and TRBJ2-7; TRBD1 is taken as the D call from the table, unchecked against the DNA. TRBV21-1 is a documented pseudogene. The CDR3 is 14 residues long. CDR3 in amino acids: CASSRGTGNYEQYF. The CDR3 bases are TGTGCCAGCAGCAGAGGGACAGGGAACTACGAGCAGTACTTC.

V gene TRBV28 combines with J gene TRBJ2-7; TRBD2 matches at 8 bases. V lost 2 bases to trimming and J lost 3 bases; unmatched junction nucleotides: 6. The CDR3 has 15 amino acids. Per the germline V gene, CDR1 is MDHEN and CDR2 is SYDVKM. The CDR3 loop reads CASSLVSAGVYEQYF. In nucleotides, the CDR3 is TGTGCCAGCAGTTTAGTGTCAGCGGGAGTCTACGAGCAGTACTTC. The full variable domain, rest sourced from reference TRBV28 and TRBJ2-7, is DVKVTQSSRYLVKRTGEKVFLECVQDMDHENMFWYRQDPGLGLRLIYFSYDVKMKEKGDIPEGYSVSREKKERFSLILESASTNQTSMYLCASSLVSAGVYEQYFGPGTRLTVT.

This clone has only a few counts. This chain links TRBV5-1 with TRBJ2-1; D possibly corresponds to TRBD2 (5 bases). Germline V gene lookup returns CDR1 SGHRS and CDR2 YFSETQ. CDR3 length equals 16 residues. V was pared by 6 bases and J by 0 bases, with 16 bases between. The CDR3 spells CASTLGVGSSYNEQFF. Written as DNA, the CDR3 is TGCGCCAGCACCTTAGGAGTAGGGAGCTCCTACAATGAGCAGTTCTTC.

V and J are TRBV7-8 and TRBJ1-2; D may be TRBD1 (6 bases). CDR3 length: 14 amino acids. Germline V CDR1 and CDR2: SGHVS, FQNEAQ. The V and J ends lost 8 bases and 7 bases respectively, with 20 bases between them. This CDR3 reads CASATAGTGTGYTF. CDR3 nucleotides: TGTGCCAGCGCCACCGCGGGAACAGGGACTGGCTACACCTTC.

The V and J genes are TRBV28 and TRBJ2-7; 7 bases fit TRBD1. The CDR3 has 14 amino acids. The J segment lost 3 bases and the V segment lost 4 bases, leaving 6 bases of the junction unmatched. The germline gives CDR1 MDHEN, CDR2 SYDVKM. CDR3 DNA: TGTGCCAGCAGTTCCCAACGACAGGGCTACGAGCAGTACTTC. It encodes CASSSQRQGYEQYF.

The rearrangement uses TRBV6-5 and TRBJ2-5, with a tentative D call TRBD1 (5 bases). Looked up from germline, CDR1 is MNHEY and CDR2 is SVGAGI. The V end lost 0 bases, the J end lost 4 bases, and 6 bases lay between the germline ends. The CDR3 spans 13 residues. The CDR3 loop is CASSYSGAETQYF. The CDR3 nucleotides are TGTGCCAGCAGTTACTCTGGGGCAGAGACCCAGTACTTC.

This clone was picked up a small number of times. This chain joins TRBV28 and TRBJ1-1; no clear D gene. Between the trimmed V and J ends, which lost 1 base and 5 bases, there was a span of 8 bases. Germline V CDR1 and CDR2: MDHEN, SYDVKM. The CDR3 loop spans 13 amino acids. CDR3 amino acids: CASSLSPVTEAFF. In DNA, the CDR3 is TGTGCCAGCAGTTTATCCCCAGTAACTGAAGCTTTCTTT.

CDR3 residues: CASSYGTGPLYNEQFF. CDR3 nucleotides: TGTGCCAGCAGTTACGGGACAGGGCCCCTCTACAATGAGCAGTTCTTC. This chain joins TRBV6-2 or TRBV6-3 and TRBJ2-1; TRBD1 agrees at 9 bases. The germline V gene has CDR1 MNHEY and CDR2 SVGEGT. This CDR3 comprises 16 residues. V dropped 2 bases and J dropped 3; count of bases not matched to a gene: 5.

Worth noting for this clone: The sample has other DNA sequences that encode this CDR3 too. The chain joins TRBV7-9 to TRBJ2-7; possibly TRBD1 for D (5 bases). The CDR3 covers 12 residues. Trimming took off 4 bases at V and 3 bases at J, with 7 bases between the two ends. Germline CDR1 reads SEHNR; CDR2 reads FQNEAQ (reference sequence). For the CDR3, the DNA is TGTGCCAGCAGCTCCCAGGGCTACGAGCAGTACTTC. Translating gives CASSSQGYEQYF.